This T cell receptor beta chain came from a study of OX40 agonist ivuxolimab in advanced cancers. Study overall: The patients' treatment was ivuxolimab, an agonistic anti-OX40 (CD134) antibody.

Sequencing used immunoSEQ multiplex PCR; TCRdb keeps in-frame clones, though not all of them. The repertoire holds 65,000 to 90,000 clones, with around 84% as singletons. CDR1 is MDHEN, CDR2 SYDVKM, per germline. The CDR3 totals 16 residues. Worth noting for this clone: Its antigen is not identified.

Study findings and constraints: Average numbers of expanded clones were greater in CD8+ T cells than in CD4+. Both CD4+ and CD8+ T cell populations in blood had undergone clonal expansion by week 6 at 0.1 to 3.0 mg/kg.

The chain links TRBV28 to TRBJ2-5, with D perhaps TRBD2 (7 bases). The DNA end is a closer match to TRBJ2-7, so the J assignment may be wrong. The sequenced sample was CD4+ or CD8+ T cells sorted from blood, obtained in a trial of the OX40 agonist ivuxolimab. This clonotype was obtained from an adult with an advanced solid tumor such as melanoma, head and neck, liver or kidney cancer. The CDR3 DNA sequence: TGTGCCAGCAGTCTCTCGGGGGCTAGCGGCAACTACGAGCAGTACTTC. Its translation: CASSLSGASGNYEQYF.